Shown below are 9 T cell receptor beta chains from a single sample sequenced in a study of blood T cell repertoires in COVID-19. Only in-frame clones appear in the TCRdb table, and some are missing; sequencing was by immunoSEQ multiplex PCR. There are around 250,000 clones in the sample; about four fifths occur only once, and roughly 2% lies in the top ten. The material sequenced was peripheral blood. These receptors were taken from a man aged 25 to 45 who had recovered from COVID-19.

V gene TRBV10-1 combines with J gene TRBJ2-7; D not resolved. Per the germline V gene, CDR1 is WNHNN and CDR2 is SYGVQD (reference sequence). Trimming removed 0 bases from V and 6 bases from J, with 18 bases in between. This CDR3 has 16 residues. CDR3 protein: CASSESGPLDYGEQYF. CDR3 in DNA: TGCGCCAGCAGTGAGTCGGGCCCGCTGGATTACGGCGAGCAGTACTTC.

This clone showed up just once. V gene TRBV11-2 combines with J gene TRBJ2-3; D unresolved. CDR3 length: 14 residues. The V gene lost 1 base and the J gene lost 3 bases, with 8 bases spanning the gap. CDR1 is SGHAT, CDR2 FQNNGV, per germline. The CDR3 reads CASSLAFKTDTQYF. The CDR3 DNA reads as TGTGCCAGCAGCTTAGCCTTTAAAACAGATACGCAGTATTTT.

This chain uses TRBV4-1 with TRBJ2-1; weak D call: TRBD1 (5 bases). V shed 5 bases and J shed 9 bases, with 11 bases lying between them. Germline-derived CDR1 and CDR2 are MGHRA and YSYEKL. The CDR3 is made up of 12 amino acids. This CDR3 reads CASSSRAREQFF. CDR3 in DNA: TGCGCCAGCAGCAGCAGGGCCCGTGAGCAGTTCTTC.

The gene calls are TRBV7-9 and TRBJ1-4; D unresolved. With 3 bases removed from V and 4 bases from J, the gap between germline ends came to 24 bases. From germline, CDR1 is SEHNR and CDR2 FQNEAQ (reference sequence). This CDR3 is 19 amino acids long. The CDR3 nucleotides are TGTGCCAGCAGCTTCCCTCGGGGTACGCAGGCTGGGGATAATGAAAAACTGTTTTTT. The encoded protein is CASSFPRGTQAGDNEKLFF.

The chain combines TRBV6-5 with TRBJ1-6; maybe TRBD1 (6 bases). Trimming shortened V by 11 bases and J by 1 base, and 15 bases separated the two germline ends. CDR3 length equals 15 residues. Germline V gene sequence: CDR1 MNHEY, CDR2 SVGAGI. The CDR3 DNA follows: TGTGCCGGGGAACGAGGGGGATCCTATAATTCACCCCTCCACTTT. Protein product: CAGERGGSYNSPLHF.

The CDR3 protein is CASSSNYGTSLLSEQYV. The DNA of the CDR3 is TGTGCCAGCAGTTCAAATTACGGGACTTCCCTTCTATCCGAGCAGTACGTC. This rearrangement joins TRBV28 to TRBJ2-7, with D possibly being TRBD2 (6 bases). Germline values: CDR1 MDHEN, CDR2 SYDVKM. This CDR3 is 17 amino acids long. V was clipped by 4 bases and J by 6 bases, with 25 bases between them.

CDR3 bases: TGTGCCAGTAGTATGGGCTGGAAACTCAATGAGCAGTTCTTC. Its protein product is CASSMGWKLNEQFF. The rearrangement joins TRBV19 to TRBJ2-1; D is unresolved. Trimming took 3 bases from V and 6 from J, leaving 12 bases between them. CDR3 length: 14 amino acids. Germline V gene lookup returns CDR1 LNHDA and CDR2 SQIVND (reference sequence).

The V gene is TRBV9, the J gene TRBJ2-2; no firm D call. Germline V lookup: CDR1 SGDLS, CDR2 YYNGEE. The germline V and J ends were trimmed by 4 bases and 7 bases, with 8 bases remaining between them. CDR3 length: 12 amino acids. The CDR3 sequence is CASSWAFGELFF. The CDR3 DNA reads TGTGCCAGCAGCTGGGCCTTCGGGGAGCTGTTTTTT.

This chain connects TRBV28 to TRBJ2-7, with 10 nucleotides matching TRBD2. The CDR3 totals 16 residues. From germline, CDR1 is MDHEN and CDR2 SYDVKM. V dropped 2 bases and J dropped 2; count of bases not matched to a gene: 6. CDR3 sequence reads: CASSLGTSGDAYEQYV. CDR3 coding DNA: TGTGCCAGCAGTTTAGGTACTAGCGGGGACGCCTACGAGCAGTACGTC.